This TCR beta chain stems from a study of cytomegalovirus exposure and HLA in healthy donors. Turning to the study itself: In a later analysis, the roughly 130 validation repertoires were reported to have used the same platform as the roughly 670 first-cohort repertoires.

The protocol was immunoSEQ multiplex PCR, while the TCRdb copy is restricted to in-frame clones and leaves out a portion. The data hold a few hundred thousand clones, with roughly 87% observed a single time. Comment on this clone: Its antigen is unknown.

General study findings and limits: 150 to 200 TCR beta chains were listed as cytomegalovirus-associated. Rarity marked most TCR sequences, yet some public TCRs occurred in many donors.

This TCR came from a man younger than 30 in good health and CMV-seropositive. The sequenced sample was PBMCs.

The CDR3 sequence is CASSPPGLAGDRDHEQYF. In DNA, the CDR3 is TGTGCCAGCAGCCCACCGGGACTAGCGGGAGATAGGGACCACGAGCAGTACTTC. The V call is TRBV7-2, the J call TRBJ2-7; 14 positions match TRBD2. The CDR3 length is 18 residues. Losses at the gene ends were 5 bases for V and 5 bases for J; bases not matched to a gene: 14. CDR1 is SGHTA, CDR2 FQGNSA, per germline. The full variable domain, rest sourced from reference TRBV7-2 and TRBJ2-7, is GAGVSQSPSNKVTEKGKDVELRCDPISGHTALYWYRQSLGQGLEFLIYFQGNSAPDKSGLPSDRFSAERTGGSVSTLTIQRTQQEDSAVYLCASSPPGLAGDRDHEQYFGPGTRLTVT.